Below, 27 T cell receptor beta chains from the same sample are listed, as sequenced in a study of cytomegalovirus exposure and HLA in healthy donors. 13 Jbeta primers and 60 Vbeta primers were used for the PCR. The protocol was immunoSEQ multiplex PCR, while the TCRdb copy is restricted to in-frame clones and leaves out a portion. The data show over 150,000 clones, with 70% to 80% seen just once and 9.5% to 15% held by the top ten. The sample consisted of PBMCs. Source of these receptors: a man under 40 in good health and CMV-seropositive.

The chain recombines TRBV11-2 with TRBJ2-1; tentatively, D is TRBD1 (6 bases). Germline V gene sequence: CDR1 SGHAT, CDR2 FQNNGV. Between the trimmed V and J ends, which lost 3 bases and 0 bases, there was a span of 9 bases. The CDR3 loop spans 15 amino acids. This CDR3 reads CASSLGANSYNEQFF. CDR3 coding DNA: TGTGCCAGCAGCTTGGGGGCAAACTCCTACAATGAGCAGTTCTTC.

This clone has a handful of counts. This chain uses TRBV28 with TRBJ2-6; TRBD2 agrees at 7 bases. The CDR3 length is 15 residues. The germline CDR1 and CDR2 sequences are MDHEN and SYDVKM. Trimming removed 5 bases from V and 4 bases from J; junction bases left unmatched: 5. CDR3 protein: CASSVQRDGANVLTF. The CDR3 coding sequence is TGTGCCAGCAGTGTACAGCGGGACGGGGCCAACGTCCTGACTTTC. Together with reference TRBV28 and TRBJ2-6, the CDR3 gives the full variable domain: DVKVTQSSRYLVKRTGEKVFLECVQDMDHENMFWYRQDPGLGLRLIYFSYDVKMKEKGDIPEGYSVSREKKERFSLILESASTNQTSMYLCASSVQRDGANVLTFGAGSRLTVL.

This clone turned up a few times. The chain employs TRBV7-3 and TRBJ2-1; tentative D call: TRBD2 (6 bases). V lost 1 base, J lost 0 bases, and 10 bases lay in between. Germline V gene lookup returns CDR1 SGHTA and CDR2 FQGTGA. The CDR3 covers 16 residues. The CDR3 DNA sequence: TGTGCCAGCAGCTTAAACGGCGGGGCCTCCTACAATGAGCAGTTCTTC. Translating gives CASSLNGGASYNEQFF.

The rearrangement joins TRBV2 to TRBJ1-2, with TRBD1 matching 8 bases. The V segment lost 8 bases and the J segment 2 bases; nucleotides outside the gene matches: 10. CDR3 length: 15 residues. The germline CDR1 and CDR2 sequences are SNHLY and FYNNEI. DNA of the CDR3: TGTGCCAGCTCCTGGGCGGGACAGGAAAACTATGGCTACACCTTC. Residues: CASSWAGQENYGYTF. The whole variable domain, filled in from reference TRBV2 and TRBJ1-2, reads EPEVTQTPSHQVTQMGQEVILRCVPISNHLYFYWYRQILGQKVEFLVSFYNNEISEKSEIFDDQFSVERPDGSNFTLKIRSTKLEDSAMYFCASSWAGQENYGYTFGSGTRLTVV.

V is TRBV5-4 and J is TRBJ1-3, with D maybe TRBD1 (6 bases). Looked up from germline, CDR1 is SGHNT and CDR2 is YYREEE (reference sequence). The CDR3 runs to 17 residues. Trimming took 4 bases from V and 5 from J, leaving 22 bases between them. DNA of the CDR3: TGTGCCAGCAGCCAAGATCGGACAGACGCTCGAAGAAACACCATATATTTT. It yields the protein CASSQDRTDARRNTIYF. Full variable domain (rest looked up from reference TRBV5-4 and TRBJ1-3): ETGVTQSPTHLIKTRGQQVTLRCSSQSGHNTVSWYQQALGQGPQFIFQYYREEENGRGNFPPRFSGLQFPNYSSELNVNALELDDSALYLCASSQDRTDARRNTIYFGEGSWLTVV.

Comments on this clone: The germline gene is not matched at one end of the junction; a read error may be the cause. V usage is TRBV2 and J usage is TRBJ2-3, with D perhaps TRBD1 (7 bases). Germline V lookup: CDR1 SNHLY, CDR2 FYNNEI. The CDR3 consists of 16 residues. The CDR3 nucleotides read TGTGCCAGCAGTGATCTTGGGCAGGGGGGAACAGATGCGCAGTATTTT. Its protein is CASSDLGQGGTDAQYF.

The chain has TRBV11-3 and TRBJ2-2; D is possibly TRBD2 (6 bases). This CDR3 comprises 15 residues. The germline V and J ends were trimmed by 5 bases and 5 bases, with 15 bases remaining between them. Germline V gene sequence: CDR1 SGHNT, CDR2 YENEEA. The CDR3, as DNA: TGTGCCAGCAGCCCGATAAACGGGGGAACCGGGGAGCTGTTTTTT. Protein sequence: CASSPINGGTGELFF.

V usage is TRBV9 and J usage is TRBJ1-3; D call uncertain. Trimming cost V 4 bases and J 3 bases, with 17 bases left between them. CDR3 length: 16 residues. Germline-derived CDR1 and CDR2 are SGDLS and YYNGEE. In DNA, the CDR3 is TGTGCCAGCAGCTTCTCCGGGAATAGTCTTGGAAACACCATATATTTT. Residues: CASSFSGNSLGNTIYF.

The J gene is TRBJ1-5, the V gene TRBV19, with 9 bases lining up with TRBD1. After removal of 8 bases from V and 1 base from J, the junction contained 12 bases not matched to a gene. The CDR3 is 17 amino acids. Germline V lookup: CDR1 LNHDA, CDR2 SQIVND (reference sequence). CDR3 in DNA: TGTGCCAGTCACCCTTCCGGGACAGGGAGCAGCAATCAGCCCCAGCATTTT. Translation: CASHPSGTGSSNQPQHF.

The rearrangement uses TRBV19 and TRBJ1-2, with 7 bases that match TRBD1. The V gene's germline CDR1 is LNHDA and CDR2 SQIVND (reference sequence). Unmatched junction bases numbered 8, after V lost 3 bases and J lost 4 bases. This CDR3 region has 15 residues. The CDR3 sequence: CASSITTGSSYGYTF. CDR3 sequence (DNA): TGTGCCAGTAGTATCACGACAGGGTCGTCCTATGGCTACACCTTC.

V usage is TRBV4-2 and J usage is TRBJ1-2; 7 bases agree with TRBD1. The V gene's germline CDR1 is LGHNA and CDR2 YNFKEQ. Trimming cost V 0 bases and J 0 bases; bases outside gene matches: 4. CDR3 length equals 16 residues. The DNA for the CDR3 is TGTGCCAGCAGCCAAGATCTGGGACAGACTAACTATGGCTACACCTTC. It specifies CASSQDLGQTNYGYTF.

The rearrangement joins TRBV5-1 to TRBJ2-7, with TRBD1 matching over 7 bases. Losses at the gene ends were 0 bases for V and 3 bases for J; bases not matched to a gene: 12. Germline CDR1 SGHRS, CDR2 YFSETQ. This CDR3 is built from 17 residues. The CDR3 reads CASSLGPSGTDHYEQYF. Here the CDR3 DNA reads TGCGCCAGCAGCTTGGGGCCTTCCGGGACAGACCACTACGAGCAGTACTTC.

CDR3 nucleotide sequence: TGTGCCAGCAGTTCGACAGGGCTCTCTGGAAACACCATATATTTT. It specifies CASSSTGLSGNTIYF. V is TRBV6-5 and J is TRBJ1-3; 7 bases map to TRBD1. The CDR3 sequence is 15 residues long. V gave up 4 bases and J gave up 0 bases; unmatched junction bases: 3. Looked up from germline, CDR1 is MNHEY and CDR2 is SVGAGI.

This clone was seen just once. The chain has TRBV11-1 and TRBJ2-5, with a weak D call TRBD2 (5 bases). The J call could be wrong; TRBJ2-7 is a better fit for the DNA end. The V gene's germline CDR1 is SGHAT and CDR2 FQDESV (reference sequence). This CDR3 spans 13 amino acids. Here the CDR3 reads CASSHGLSYEQYF. CDR3 DNA sequence: TGTGCCAGCAGCCACGGACTCTCCTACGAGCAGTACTTC.

The chain links TRBV7-3 to TRBJ2-3; 8 bases fit TRBD1. This CDR3 comprises 14 residues. V was pared by 4 bases and J by 0 bases, with 0 bases of the junction left unmatched. Germline CDR1 and CDR2: SGHTA and FQGTGA. The DNA of the CDR3 is TGTGCCAGCAGCTGGACAGGGAGCACAGATACGCAGTATTTT. Its protein is CASSWTGSTDTQYF.

This chain uses TRBV28 with TRBJ1-5; weak D call: TRBD1 (5 bases). The CDR3 consists of 16 residues. Trimming took off 6 bases at V and 3 bases at J, with 18 bases between the two ends. Germline CDR1 and CDR2: MDHEN and SYDVKM. The CDR3 DNA is TGTGCCAGCAGCTTAGCAGGGTCTATTAACAATCAGCCCCAGCATTTT. As protein: CASSLAGSINNQPQHF.

V is TRBV19 and J is TRBJ1-1, with D maybe TRBD1 (6 bases). CDR1 LNHDA and CDR2 SQIVND come from the germline V gene (reference sequence). Deletions cut 4 bases from V and 2 bases from J, with 11 bases between. The CDR3 consists of 14 residues. The CDR3 loop reads CASSTRTANTEAFF. As DNA, the CDR3 is TGTGCCAGTAGTACCAGGACAGCCAACACTGAAGCTTTCTTT. Full variable domain (outside the CDR3, taken from reference TRBV19 and TRBJ1-1): DGGITQSPKYLFRKEGQNVTLSCEQNLNHDAMYWYRQDPGQGLRLIYYSQIVNDFQKGDIAEGYSVSREKKESFPLTVTSAQKNPTAFYLCASSTRTANTEAFFGQGTRLTVV.

The V call is TRBV7-6, the J call TRBJ2-5; TRBD2 agrees at 12 bases. This CDR3 is built from 16 residues. V gave up 6 bases and J gave up 5 bases; unmatched junction bases: 10. The germline gives CDR1 SGHVS, CDR2 FNYEAQ. CDR3 sequence (DNA): TGTGCCAGCAGTATACGACTAGCGGGAGAATATGAGACCCAGTACTTC. It codes for CASSIRLAGEYETQYF.

The V call is TRBV19, the J call TRBJ1-5; D may be TRBD1 (5 bases). Germline values: CDR1 LNHDA, CDR2 SQIVND (reference sequence). Trimming cost V 7 bases and J 5 bases, with 12 bases left between them. The CDR3 extends over 13 amino acids. The CDR3 sequence is CASTPDRDQPQHF. DNA of the CDR3: TGTGCCAGTACCCCAGACAGAGATCAGCCCCAGCATTTT.

As concerns this clone: Mismatch with germline at one junction end may stem from a read error. The genes are TRBV2 and TRBJ2-7; 9 nucleotides match TRBD1. This CDR3 contains 14 residues. Germline V gene data show CDR1 as SNHLY and CDR2 as FYNNEI. This chain's CDR3 is CASREDRGIYEQYF. CDR3 in DNA: TGTGCCAGCAGGGAAGACAGGGGGATTTACGAGCAGTACTTC.

This sequence joins TRBV4-2 and TRBJ2-1, with 7 bases lining up with TRBD2. The CDR3 contains 16 residues. CDR1 and CDR2 from the germline V gene are LGHNA and YNFKEQ. Trimming took 0 bases from V and 2 from J; bases not matched to a gene: 4. This CDR3 reads CASSQEGGRTYNEQFF. In nucleotides, the CDR3 is TGTGCCAGCAGCCAAGAGGGGGGGAGGACCTACAATGAGCAGTTCTTC.

The rearrangement uses TRBV10-3 and TRBJ2-3; TRBD1 is a possible D gene (6 bases). Germline V gene lookup returns CDR1 ENHRY and CDR2 SYGVKD. Trimming removed 4 bases from V and 2 bases from J, with 10 bases in between. The CDR3 consists of 14 residues. CDR3 protein: CAISGGPTTDTQYF. The CDR3 coding sequence is TGTGCCATCAGTGGGGGGCCCACCACAGATACGCAGTATTTT.

The DNA for the CDR3 is TGTGCCATCAGTGTCGGACTAGTATCGTACGAGCAGTACTTC. It encodes CAISVGLVSYEQYF. The gene calls are TRBV10-3 and TRBJ2-7; 7 bases are shared with TRBD2. The CDR3 loop spans 14 amino acids. Germline CDR1 is ENHRY and CDR2 is SYGVKD. V was clipped by 4 bases and J by 4 bases; unmatched bases: 7.

This chain joins TRBV4-1 and TRBJ1-4; D is possibly TRBD1 (6 bases). The germline gives CDR1 MGHRA, CDR2 YSYEKL. Trimming removed 4 bases at V and 2 bases at J, with 17 bases between. The CDR3 totals 17 residues. CDR3 sequence reads: CASSRGGFILTNEKLFF. CDR3 nucleotides: TGCGCCAGCAGCCGGGGGGGCTTTATTTTGACTAATGAAAAACTGTTTTTT.

The chain employs TRBV5-1 and TRBJ2-1, with 8 bases matching TRBD2. The CDR3 has 16 residues. V trimming: 1 base; J trimming: 4 bases; junction bases outside the gene matches: 7. Germline V gene lookup returns CDR1 SGHRS and CDR2 YFSETQ. The DNA of the CDR3 is TGCGCCAGCAGCTTGTTTAGGCCTAGCGGGTACAATGAGCAGTTCTTC. Its translation: CASSLFRPSGYNEQFF.

The chain links TRBV10-3 to TRBJ1-5; D is uncertain. Germline V gives CDR1 ENHRY, CDR2 SYGVKD. The length of the CDR3 is 16 residues. Trimming stripped 0 bases from V and 2 bases from J, with 11 bases between. CDR3 sequence: CAISESTGVGNQPQHF. CDR3 DNA sequence: TGTGCCATCAGTGAGTCGACCGGGGTGGGCAATCAGCCCCAGCATTTT.

The gene calls are TRBV27 and TRBJ2-7; possibly TRBD2 for D (5 bases). V shed 6 bases and J shed 7 bases, with 16 bases lying between them. The germline V gene has CDR1 MNHEY and CDR2 SMNVEV (reference sequence). The CDR3 spans 13 residues. The CDR3: CASRERRGQEQYF. In DNA form, the CDR3 reads TGTGCCAGCAGGGAACGGAGAGGGCAGGAGCAGTACTTC.